This T cell receptor beta chain was documented in a study of blood T cell repertoires in COVID-19. In the study overall: Researchers got acute and convalescent COVID-19 samples from the United States, Italy and Spain. The analysed material was cDNA or gDNA that came from T cells, B-cell-depleted T cells, or PBMCs.

TCRdb keeps only in-frame clones here, not all; method: immunoSEQ multiplex PCR. This table has a few hundred thousand clones, about 90% appearing once. Participant ages covered about 18 to 89 years across 25 or so US areas. Cohort assignment relied on participant-reported clinical history. Germline-derived CDR1 and CDR2 are KGHDR and SFDVKD. The CDR3 consists of 13 residues. V lost 6 bases and J lost 6, with 10 bases in between. The sequencing sample was made of PBMCs or T cells enriched from blood (not recorded which). The TCR comes from a woman aged 25 to 39 who had recovered from COVID-19. This sequence joins TRBV24-1 and TRBJ2-2; D possibly corresponds to TRBD2 (5 bases). CDR3 in DNA: TGTGCCACCAGTTACGGGATACCCGGGGAGCTGTTTTTT. It translates to CATSYGIPGELFF.